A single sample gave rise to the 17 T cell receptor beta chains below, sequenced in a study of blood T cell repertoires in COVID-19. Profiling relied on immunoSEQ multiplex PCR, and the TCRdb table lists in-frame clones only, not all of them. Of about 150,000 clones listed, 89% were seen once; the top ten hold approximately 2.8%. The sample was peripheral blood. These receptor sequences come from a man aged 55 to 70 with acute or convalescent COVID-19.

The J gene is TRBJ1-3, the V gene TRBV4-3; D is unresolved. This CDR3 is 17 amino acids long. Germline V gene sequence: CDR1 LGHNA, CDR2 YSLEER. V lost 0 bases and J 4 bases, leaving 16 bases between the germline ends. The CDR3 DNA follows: TGCGCCAGCAGCCAAGATGAGATAAGTTCATCGGGAAACACCATATATTTT. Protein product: CASSQDEISSSGNTIYF.

CDR3 sequence reads: CASTNGLGVSQETQYF. The CDR3 coding sequence is TGTGCCAGCACCAACGGACTCGGGGTCAGTCAAGAGACCCAGTACTTC. The chain recombines TRBV7-9 with TRBJ2-5; D perhaps matches TRBD2 (5 bases). Germline V gives CDR1 SEHNR, CDR2 FQNEAQ (reference sequence). Trimming stripped 7 bases from V and 2 bases from J, with 20 bases between. The CDR3 runs 16 residues.

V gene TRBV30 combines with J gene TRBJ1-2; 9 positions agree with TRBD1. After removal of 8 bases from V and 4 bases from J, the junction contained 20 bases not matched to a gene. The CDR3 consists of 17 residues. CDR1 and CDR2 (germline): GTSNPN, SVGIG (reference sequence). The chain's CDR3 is CAQSEGARRQGVYGYTF. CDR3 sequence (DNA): TGTGCCCAATCGGAGGGGGCGCGGAGACAGGGGGTCTATGGCTACACCTTC.

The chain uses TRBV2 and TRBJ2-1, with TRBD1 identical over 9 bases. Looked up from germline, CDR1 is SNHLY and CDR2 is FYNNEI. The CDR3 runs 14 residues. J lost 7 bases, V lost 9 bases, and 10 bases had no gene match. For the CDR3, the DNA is TGTGCCAGTCTTAGCCGGGACAGGGTAAATGAGCAGTTCTTC. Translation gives CASLSRDRVNEQFF.

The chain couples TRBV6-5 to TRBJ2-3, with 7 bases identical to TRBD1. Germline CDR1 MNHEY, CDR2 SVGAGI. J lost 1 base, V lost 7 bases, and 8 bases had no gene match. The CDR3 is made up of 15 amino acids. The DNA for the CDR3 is TGTGCCAGCACCCCGGGACAGCTTGGCACAGATACGCAGTATTTT. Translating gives CASTPGQLGTDTQYF.

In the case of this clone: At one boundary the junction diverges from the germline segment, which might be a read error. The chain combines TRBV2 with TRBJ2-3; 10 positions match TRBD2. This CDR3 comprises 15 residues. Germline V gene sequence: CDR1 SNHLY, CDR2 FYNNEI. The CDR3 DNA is TGTGCCAGCAGGGAAGGACTAGCGGGCACAGATACGCAGTATTTT. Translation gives CASREGLAGTDTQYF.

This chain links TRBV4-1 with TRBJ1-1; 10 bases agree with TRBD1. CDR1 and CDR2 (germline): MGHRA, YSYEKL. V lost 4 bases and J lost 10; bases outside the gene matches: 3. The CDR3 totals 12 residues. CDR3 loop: CASSPGQGRAFF. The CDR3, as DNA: TGCGCCAGCAGCCCGGGACAGGGGCGAGCTTTCTTT.

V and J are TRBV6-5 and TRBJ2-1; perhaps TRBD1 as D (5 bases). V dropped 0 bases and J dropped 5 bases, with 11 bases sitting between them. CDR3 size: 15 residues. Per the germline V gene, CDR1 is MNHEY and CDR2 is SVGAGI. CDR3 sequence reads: CASSYSRVLHNEQFF. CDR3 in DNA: TGTGCCAGCAGTTACTCCAGGGTTCTCCACAATGAGCAGTTCTTC.

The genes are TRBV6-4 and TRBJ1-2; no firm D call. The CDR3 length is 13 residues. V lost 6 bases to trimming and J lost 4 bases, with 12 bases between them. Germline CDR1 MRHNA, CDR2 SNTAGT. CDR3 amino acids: CASSTDGAYGYTF. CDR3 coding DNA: TGTGCCAGCAGCACCGACGGAGCCTATGGCTACACCTTC.

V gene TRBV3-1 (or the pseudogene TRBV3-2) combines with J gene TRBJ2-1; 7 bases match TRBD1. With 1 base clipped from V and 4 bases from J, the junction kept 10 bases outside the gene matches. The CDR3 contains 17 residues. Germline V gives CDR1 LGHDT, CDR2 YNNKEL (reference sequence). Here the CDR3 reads CASSQGKGTAMYNEQFF. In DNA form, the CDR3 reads TGTGCCAGCAGCCAAGGGAAGGGGACAGCCATGTACAATGAGCAGTTCTTC.

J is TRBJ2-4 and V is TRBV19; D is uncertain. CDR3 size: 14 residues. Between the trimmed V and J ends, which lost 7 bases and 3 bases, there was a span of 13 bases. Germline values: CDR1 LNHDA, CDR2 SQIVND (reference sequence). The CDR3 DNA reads TGTGCCAGTACCCCCTCTCTAGGCAAAAACATTCAGTACTTC. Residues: CASTPSLGKNIQYF.

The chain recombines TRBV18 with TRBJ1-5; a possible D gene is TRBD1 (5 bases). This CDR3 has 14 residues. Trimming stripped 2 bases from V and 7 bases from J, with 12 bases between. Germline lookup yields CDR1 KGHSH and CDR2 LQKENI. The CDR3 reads CASSPTTELQPQHF. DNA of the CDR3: TGTGCCAGCTCACCAACGACAGAACTACAGCCCCAGCATTTT.

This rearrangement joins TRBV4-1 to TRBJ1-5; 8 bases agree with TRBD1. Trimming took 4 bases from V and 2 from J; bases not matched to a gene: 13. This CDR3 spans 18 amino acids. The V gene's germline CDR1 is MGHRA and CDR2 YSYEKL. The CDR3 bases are TGCGCCAGCAGCCCTCGTCCCGGGACAGGCGTGGGCAATCAGCCCCAGCATTTT. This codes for CASSPRPGTGVGNQPQHF.

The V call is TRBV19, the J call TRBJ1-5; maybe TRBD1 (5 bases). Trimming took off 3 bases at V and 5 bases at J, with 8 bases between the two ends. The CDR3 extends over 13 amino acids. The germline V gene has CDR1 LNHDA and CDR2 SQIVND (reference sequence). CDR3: CASSIPGDQPQHF. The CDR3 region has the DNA TGTGCCAGTAGTATCCCGGGGGATCAGCCCCAGCATTTT.

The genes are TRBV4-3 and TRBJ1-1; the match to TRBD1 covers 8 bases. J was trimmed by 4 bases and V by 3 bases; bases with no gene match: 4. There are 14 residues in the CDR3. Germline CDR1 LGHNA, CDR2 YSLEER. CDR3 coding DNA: TGCGCCAGCAGCCAGAACAGGGGGATCACTGAAGCTTTCTTT. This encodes CASSQNRGITEAFF.

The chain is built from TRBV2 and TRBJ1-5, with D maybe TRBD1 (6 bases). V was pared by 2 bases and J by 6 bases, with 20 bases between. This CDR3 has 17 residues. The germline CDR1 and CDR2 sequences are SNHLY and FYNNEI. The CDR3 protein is CASSERLRGQGSQPQHF. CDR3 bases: TGTGCCAGCAGTGAAAGGTTACGTGGGCAGGGGAGTCAGCCCCAGCATTTT.

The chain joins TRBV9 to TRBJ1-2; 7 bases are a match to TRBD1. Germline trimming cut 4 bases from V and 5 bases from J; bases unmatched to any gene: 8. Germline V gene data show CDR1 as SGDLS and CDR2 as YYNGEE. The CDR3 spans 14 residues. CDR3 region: CASSTRGGGYGYTF. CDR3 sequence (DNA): TGTGCCAGCAGCACCCGAGGGGGCGGGTATGGCTACACCTTC.